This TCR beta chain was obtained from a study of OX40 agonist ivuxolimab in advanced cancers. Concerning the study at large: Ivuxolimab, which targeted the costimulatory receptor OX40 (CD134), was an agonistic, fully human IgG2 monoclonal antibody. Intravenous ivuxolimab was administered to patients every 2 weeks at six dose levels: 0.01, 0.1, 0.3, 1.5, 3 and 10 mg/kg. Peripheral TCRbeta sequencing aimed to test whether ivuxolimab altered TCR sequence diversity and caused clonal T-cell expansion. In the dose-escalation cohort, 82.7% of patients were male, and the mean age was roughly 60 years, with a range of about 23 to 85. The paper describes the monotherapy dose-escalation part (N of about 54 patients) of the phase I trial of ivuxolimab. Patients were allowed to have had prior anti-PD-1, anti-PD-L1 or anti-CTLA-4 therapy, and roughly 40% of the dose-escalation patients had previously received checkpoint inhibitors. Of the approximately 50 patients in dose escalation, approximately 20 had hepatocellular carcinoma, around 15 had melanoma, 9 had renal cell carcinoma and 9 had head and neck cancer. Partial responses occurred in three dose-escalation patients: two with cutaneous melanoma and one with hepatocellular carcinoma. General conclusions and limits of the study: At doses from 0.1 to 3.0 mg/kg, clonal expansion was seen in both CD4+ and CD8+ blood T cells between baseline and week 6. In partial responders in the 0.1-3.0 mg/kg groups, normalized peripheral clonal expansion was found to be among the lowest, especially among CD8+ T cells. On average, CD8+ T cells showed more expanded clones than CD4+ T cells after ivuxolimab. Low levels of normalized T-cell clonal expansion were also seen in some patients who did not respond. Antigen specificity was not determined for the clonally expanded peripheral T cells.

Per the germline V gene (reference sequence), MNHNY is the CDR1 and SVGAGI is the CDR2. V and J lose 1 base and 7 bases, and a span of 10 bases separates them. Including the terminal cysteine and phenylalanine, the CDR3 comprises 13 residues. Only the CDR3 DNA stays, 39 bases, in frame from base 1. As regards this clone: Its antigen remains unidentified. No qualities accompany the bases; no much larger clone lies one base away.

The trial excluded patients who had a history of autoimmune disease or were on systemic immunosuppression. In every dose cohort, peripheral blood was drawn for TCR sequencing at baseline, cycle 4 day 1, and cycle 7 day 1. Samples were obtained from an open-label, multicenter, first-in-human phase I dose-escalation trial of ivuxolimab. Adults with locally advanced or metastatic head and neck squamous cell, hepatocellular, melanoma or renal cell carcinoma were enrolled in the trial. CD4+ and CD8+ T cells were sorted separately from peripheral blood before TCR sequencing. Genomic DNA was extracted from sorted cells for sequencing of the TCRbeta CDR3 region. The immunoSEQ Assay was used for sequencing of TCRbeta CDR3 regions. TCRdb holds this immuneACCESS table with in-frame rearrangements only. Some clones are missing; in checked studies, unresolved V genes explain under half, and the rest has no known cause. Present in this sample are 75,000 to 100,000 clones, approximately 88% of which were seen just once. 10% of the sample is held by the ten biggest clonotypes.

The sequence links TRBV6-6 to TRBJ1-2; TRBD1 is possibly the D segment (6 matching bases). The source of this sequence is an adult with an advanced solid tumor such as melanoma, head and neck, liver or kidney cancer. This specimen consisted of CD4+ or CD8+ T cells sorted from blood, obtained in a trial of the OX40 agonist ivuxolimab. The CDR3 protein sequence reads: CASSYWGRGGYTF. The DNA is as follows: TGTGCCAGCAGTTACTGGGGCAGGGGTGGCTACACCTTC.